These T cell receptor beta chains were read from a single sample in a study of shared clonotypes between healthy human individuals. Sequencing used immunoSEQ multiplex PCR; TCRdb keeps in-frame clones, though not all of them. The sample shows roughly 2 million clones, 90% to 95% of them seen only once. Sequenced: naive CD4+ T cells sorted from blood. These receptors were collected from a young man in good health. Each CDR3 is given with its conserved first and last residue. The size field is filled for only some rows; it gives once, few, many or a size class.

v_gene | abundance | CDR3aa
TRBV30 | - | CAWSVKGRSVSYNEQFF
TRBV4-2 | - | CASSQVAGVDGTQYF
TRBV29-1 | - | CSVGDRGGYTF
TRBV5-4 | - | CASSFVGTGGNSPLHF
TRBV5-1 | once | CASSLVSIDTQYF
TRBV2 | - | CASSGETGNEAFF
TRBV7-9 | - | CASSLSRVEGYTF
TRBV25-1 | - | CASRLGGSSTDTQYF
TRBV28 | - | CASNSGKDTQYF
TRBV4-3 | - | CASSPGARRMNTEAFF
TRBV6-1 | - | CASRGLKDNEQFF
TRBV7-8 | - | CASSSDRALLYEQYF
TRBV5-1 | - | CASTSRGSEQFF
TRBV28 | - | CASNRPNSPLHF
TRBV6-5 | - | CASSRTGAYEQYF
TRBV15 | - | CATRRLAQETQYF